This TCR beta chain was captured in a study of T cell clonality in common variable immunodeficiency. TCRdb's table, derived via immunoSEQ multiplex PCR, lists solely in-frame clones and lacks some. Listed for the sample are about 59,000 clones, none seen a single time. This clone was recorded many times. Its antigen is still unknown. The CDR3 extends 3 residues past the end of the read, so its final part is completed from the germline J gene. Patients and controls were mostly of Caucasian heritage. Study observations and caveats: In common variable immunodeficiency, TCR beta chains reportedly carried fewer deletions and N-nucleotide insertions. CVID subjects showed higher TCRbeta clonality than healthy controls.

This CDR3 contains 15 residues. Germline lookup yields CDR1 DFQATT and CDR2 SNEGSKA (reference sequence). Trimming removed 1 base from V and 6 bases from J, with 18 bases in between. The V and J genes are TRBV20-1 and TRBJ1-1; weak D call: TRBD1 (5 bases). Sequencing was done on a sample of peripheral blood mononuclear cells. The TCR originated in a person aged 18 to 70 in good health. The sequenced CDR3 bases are TGCAGTGCTAGAGTGGAGGGACTTAATCGGGCTGAA. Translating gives CSARVEGLNRAE. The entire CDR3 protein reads CSARVEGLNRAEAFF.